The TCR beta chain under discussion was sequenced for a study of T cells in Graves' hyperthyroidism and ophthalmopathy. Study findings and constraints: Most thyroid clonotypes expanded above 0.001 were also detected in blood.

The CDR3 regions of TCR beta were amplified from RNA transcripts. The study used the HTBI primer set for a first-round RT-PCR of the TCR CDR3. A single record per CDR3 protein comes from TCRdb applying MiXCR to the multiplex PCR reads. The sample lists under 800,000 distinct CDR3 sequences, less than 15% occurring once. A patient was excluded if there was uncontrolled infection, other autoimmune disease, pregnancy or lactation. This CDR3 is 15 amino acids long. V lost 2 bases to trimming and J lost 5 bases, with 15 bases between them. CDR1 and CDR2 from the germline V gene are MDHEN and SYDVKM. As for this clonotype: What it recognizes is unknown.

The chain recombines TRBV28 with TRBJ1-2; D uncertain. The TCR originated in a woman aged 18-30 years with Graves' hyperthyroidism. The sequencing input was blood. The CDR3 DNA is TGTGCCAGCAGTTTACCGGAGAAAACGAATTATGGCTACACCTTC. This encodes CASSLPEKTNYGYTF.